The 25 T cell receptor beta chains presented below share a single source sample, sequenced in a study of blood T cell repertoires in COVID-19. Repertoires were generated with immunoSEQ multiplex PCR, while TCRdb's copy carries only in-frame clones and drops some. Among 180,000 or so clones listed, about 80% were seen once. The material sequenced was PBMCs or T cells enriched from blood (not recorded which). The source of these receptors is a man aged 55 to 70 who had been exposed to COVID-19.

The CDR3 coding sequence is TGCGCCAGCAGCCCTCGGACAGGGGGCTGGGAGCAGTACTTC. Its protein product is CASSPRTGGWEQYF. This chain connects TRBV4-3 to TRBJ2-7; 11 bases are shared with TRBD1. With V trimmed by 4 bases and J by 7 bases, 6 bases remained unmatched. From germline, CDR1 is LGHNA and CDR2 YSLEER. This CDR3 spans 14 amino acids.

The rearrangement links TRBV9 to TRBJ2-3; D might be TRBD1 (6 bases). The CDR3 has 14 residues. Germline CDR1 reads SGDLS; CDR2 reads YYNGEE. Trimming cost V 8 bases and J 2 bases, with 15 bases left between them. The CDR3 loop is CARTGRDNTDTQYF. CDR3 bases: TGTGCCAGAACCGGAAGGGACAACACAGATACGCAGTATTTT.

This clone showed up just a few times. The CDR3 DNA follows: TGTGCCAGCAGCACAGCCGGGGACAGGGGGAGGCAGCCCCAGCATTTT. Protein sequence: CASSTAGDRGRQPQHF. V usage is TRBV11-2 and J usage is TRBJ1-5; 11 bases agree with TRBD1. The germline V gene has CDR1 SGHAT and CDR2 FQNNGV. The CDR3 contains 16 residues. After removal of 5 bases from V and 7 bases from J, the junction contained 10 bases not matched to a gene.

This clone was observed a handful of times. The chain joins TRBV7-2 to TRBJ1-4; TRBD1 matches at 12 bases. With 5 bases clipped from V and 10 bases from J, the junction kept 14 bases outside the gene matches. The V gene's germline CDR1 is SGHTA and CDR2 FQGNSA. CDR3 length equals 17 residues. The CDR3 DNA reads as TGTGCCAGCAGCCCAATGGCGGGGACAGGGGGCTCCGTAAAACTGTTTTTT. Translating it yields CASSPMAGTGGSVKLFF.

J is TRBJ2-5 and V is TRBV5-1; 8 positions agree with TRBD2. This CDR3 is built from 16 residues. Per germline, CDR1 SGHRS and CDR2 YFSETQ. With 0 bases clipped from V and 4 bases from J, the junction kept 8 bases outside the gene matches. CDR3 in DNA: TGCGCCAGCAGCTTGGAGGTCGGGAGGGGAGGAGAGACCCAGTACTTC. Its translation is CASSLEVGRGGETQYF. The entire variable domain, with the rest obtained from reference TRBV5-1 and TRBJ2-5, is as follows: KAGVTQTPRYLIKTRGQQVTLSCSPISGHRSVSWYQQTPGQGLQFLFEYFSETQRNKGNFPGRFSGRQFSNSRSEMNVSTLELGDSALYLCASSLEVGRGGETQYFGPGTRLLVL.

The chain has TRBV27 and TRBJ2-5; perhaps TRBD1 as D (6 bases). Germline CDR1 and CDR2: MNHEY and SMNVEV (reference sequence). The CDR3 runs to 13 residues. Trimming shortened V by 2 bases and J by 7 bases, and 11 bases separated the two germline ends. The CDR3 sequence: CASSLRGSGTQYF. CDR3 coding DNA: TGTGCCAGCAGTTTAAGGGGGTCCGGGACCCAGTACTTC.

V gene TRBV14 combines with J gene TRBJ1-1; D remains ambiguous. The V end was cut by 3 bases, the J end by 6 bases, with 14 bases between. The CDR3 is 14 residues long. Germline CDR1 SGHDN, CDR2 FVKESK. CDR3 nucleotides: TGTGCCAGCAGCCATCGTAGCTCCGGCGCTGAAGCTTTCTTT. The encoded protein is CASSHRSSGAEAFF. The full variable domain, completed using reference TRBV14 and TRBJ1-1, is EAGVTQFPSHSVIEKGQTVTLRCDPISGHDNLYWYRRVMGKEIKFLLHFVKESKQDESGMPNNRFLAERTGGTYSTLKVQPAELEDSGVYFCASSHRSSGAEAFFGQGTRLTVV.

The chain is built from TRBV24-1 and TRBJ2-7, with 10 bases that match TRBD1. CDR3 size: 15 residues. The germline V gene has CDR1 KGHDR and CDR2 SFDVKD. Trimming removed 5 bases from V and 0 bases from J; junction bases left unmatched: 3. DNA for the CDR3: TGTGCCACCAGTGGCGGGACAGGGGCCTCCTACGAGCAGTACTTC. Protein: CATSGGTGASYEQYF.

The chain uses TRBV10-1 and TRBJ1-1; TRBD1 aligns across 7 bases. The CDR3 extends over 10 amino acids. The V gene's germline CDR1 is WNHNN and CDR2 SYGVQD (reference sequence). The V segment lost 6 bases and the J segment 11 bases; nucleotides outside the gene matches: 3. This CDR3 reads CASRGTDAFF. The CDR3 nucleotides are TGCGCCAGCAGAGGGACAGACGCTTTCTTT.

The chain carries TRBV19 and TRBJ2-1; 13 bases align to TRBD2. The CDR3 loop spans 15 amino acids. Trimming cost V 5 bases and J 12 bases; bases outside gene matches: 10. The germline CDR1 and CDR2 sequences are LNHDA and SQIVND (reference sequence). The CDR3: CASSGPGLAGFGQFF. For the CDR3, the DNA is TGTGCCAGTAGTGGGCCGGGACTAGCGGGGTTTGGGCAGTTCTTC.

The rearrangement links TRBV29-1 to TRBJ1-1; 10 bases align to TRBD1. Germline CDR1 reads SQVTM; CDR2 reads ANQGSEA. This CDR3 is 16 amino acids long. V trimming: 4 bases; J trimming: 4 bases; junction bases outside the gene matches: 12. DNA of the CDR3: TGCAGCGTTGTAGGAGACAGGGGGCGCAGGAGCACTGAAGCTTTCTTT. Translating gives CSVVGDRGRRSTEAFF.

V usage is TRBV4-3 and J usage is TRBJ2-3; D is ambiguous. The CDR3 covers 12 residues. Trimming took 0 bases from V and 12 from J, leaving 10 bases between them. The V gene's germline CDR1 is LGHNA and CDR2 YSLEER. CDR3 in amino acids: CASSQDNMYQYF. For the CDR3, the DNA is TGCGCCAGCAGCCAAGATAACATGTATCAGTATTTT.

The rearrangement links TRBV10-2 to TRBJ2-1; 8 positions match TRBD2. J lost 4 bases, V lost 3 bases, and 2 bases had no gene match. The germline gives CDR1 WSHSY, CDR2 SAAADI. This CDR3 comprises 14 residues. The CDR3 sequence: CASSDSGGYNEQFF. Here the CDR3 DNA reads TGCGCCAGCAGTGACAGCGGGGGTTACAATGAGCAGTTCTTC.

Written as DNA, the CDR3 is TGCAGCGTGAGGATCGGGGGAGGGGACACTGAAGCTTTCTTT. Its translation: CSVRIGGGDTEAFF. This chain joins TRBV29-1 and TRBJ1-1, with D perhaps TRBD1 (5 bases). V was cut by 6 bases and J by 3 bases, with 17 bases left in between. Germline assignment: CDR1 SQVTM and CDR2 ANQGSEA. This CDR3 contains 14 residues.

The table lists this clone with a few counts. This chain uses TRBV7-9 with TRBJ2-3; 12 bases fit TRBD2. Per the germline V gene, CDR1 is SEHNR and CDR2 is FQNEAQ (reference sequence). There are 17 residues in the CDR3. V shed 5 bases, J shed 0 bases, and the junction held 6 bases outside the gene matches. Written as DNA, the CDR3 is TGTGCCAGCAGCACCGAGGGGACTAGCGGGAGCACAGATACGCAGTATTTT. It yields the protein CASSTEGTSGSTDTQYF.

The J gene is TRBJ1-1, the V gene TRBV12-3 or TRBV12-4; 7 positions agree with TRBD1. Trimming cost V 8 bases and J 0 bases; bases outside gene matches: 3. The CDR3 is 13 residues long. This CDR3 reads CASETGLNTEAFF. The DNA of the CDR3 is TGTGCCAGCGAGACAGGGTTGAACACTGAAGCTTTCTTT.

A few counts support this clone. The chain recombines TRBV7-2 with TRBJ1-4; 8 bases are a match to TRBD1. The CDR3 is 13 residues long. With V trimmed by 1 base and J by 8 bases, 0 bases remained unmatched. CDR1 is SGHTA and CDR2 is FQGNSA in the germline V gene. The DNA for the CDR3 is TGTGCCAGCAGCTTAGGGACAGGGGAAAAACTGTTTTTT. Its protein product is CASSLGTGEKLFF.

The rearrangement uses TRBV15 and TRBJ1-6; D is unresolved. Germline loops: CDR1 LNHNV, CDR2 YYDKDF (reference sequence). Trimming removed 4 bases from V and 9 bases from J, with 13 bases in between. The CDR3 is made up of 14 amino acids. CDR3 residues: CATSIRGPSSPLHF. The CDR3 nucleotides are TGTGCCACCAGCATCCGCGGGCCTTCTTCACCCCTCCACTTT.

This clone was picked up a small number of times. An end of the junction does not agree with germline; a read error may underlie this. V usage is TRBV6-1 and J usage is TRBJ2-1, with 11 positions matching TRBD2. The CDR3 consists of 15 residues. Germline V gene data show CDR1 as MNHNS and CDR2 as SASEGT. For the CDR3, the DNA is TGTGCCAGCAGCGAAGGACTAGCGGGCCACAATGAGCAGTTCTTC. It is translated as CASSEGLAGHNEQFF.

The genes are TRBV4-2 and TRBJ2-7; perhaps TRBD2 as D (6 bases). The germline gives CDR1 LGHNA, CDR2 YNFKEQ. The CDR3 has 15 residues. Trimming shortened V by 1 base and J by 4 bases, and 14 bases separated the two germline ends. CDR3: CASSQGAGLSYEQYF. The CDR3 coding sequence is TGTGCCAGCAGCCAAGGCGCGGGACTCTCTTACGAGCAGTACTTC.

As to this clone: One end of the junction varies from germline; a read error may be responsible. Other DNA sequences in this specimen translate into the identical CDR3. This chain connects TRBV4-3 to TRBJ2-7; possibly TRBD1 for D (5 bases). Germline CDR1 and CDR2: LGHNA and YSLEER. The CDR3 length is 13 residues. The CDR3 sequence: CASSQDQGYEQYF. CDR3 bases: TGCGCTAGCAGCCAAGATCAGGGCTACGAGCAGTACTTC.

The V and J genes are TRBV11-3 and TRBJ2-5, with 12 bases lining up with TRBD2. J lost 2 bases, V lost 1 base, and 5 bases had no gene match. Germline CDR1 reads SGHNT; CDR2 reads YENEEA. This CDR3 has 17 amino acids. CDR3 sequence reads: CASSLGLAGVGQETQYF. In nucleotides, the CDR3 is TGTGCCAGCAGCTTAGGACTAGCGGGAGTGGGACAAGAGACCCAGTACTTC. Full variable domain (missing parts from reference TRBV11-3 and TRBJ2-5): EAGVVQSPRYKIIEKKQPVAFWCNPISGHNTLYWYLQNLGQGPELLIRYENEEAVDDSQLPKDRFSAERLKGVDSTLKIQPAELGDSAVYLCASSLGLAGVGQETQYFGPGTRLLVL.

This clone has a handful of counts. This rearrangement joins TRBV5-4 to TRBJ2-1, with D possibly TRBD1 on 6 matching bases. Trimming took off 4 bases at V and 7 bases at J, with 18 bases between the two ends. CDR1 is SGHNT, CDR2 YYREEE, per germline (reference sequence). The length of the CDR3 is 15 residues. The CDR3 spells CASSVARQAINEQFF. CDR3 DNA: TGTGCCAGCAGCGTAGCGAGACAGGCGATAAATGAGCAGTTCTTC.

The rearrangement uses TRBV19 and TRBJ2-2, with 9 positions matching TRBD1. The J segment lost 10 bases and the V segment lost 5 bases, leaving 5 bases of the junction unmatched. Germline assignment: CDR1 LNHDA and CDR2 SQIVND (reference sequence). This CDR3 comprises 13 residues. CDR3 DNA sequence: TGTGCCAGTAGTGCGGGACAGGGTACGGAGCTGTTTTTT. It specifies CASSAGQGTELFF.

The chain carries TRBV6-2 or TRBV6-3 and TRBJ2-5; the match to TRBD2 covers 15 bases. Germline CDR1 MNHEY, CDR2 SVGEGT. This CDR3 comprises 15 residues. V was pared by 6 bases and J by 3 bases, with 2 bases of the junction left unmatched. CDR3 in DNA: TGTGCCAGCAGCAGGACTAGCGGGGGGGAAGAGACCCAGTACTTC. It translates to CASSRTSGGEETQYF.